The 12 T cell receptor beta chains below come from one sample, sequenced in a study of beta chain features in type 1 diabetes. Expressed TCRB transcripts were sequenced after all isolated RNA was converted to cDNA. The data were produced by immunoSEQ multiplex PCR, yet TCRdb's version contains in-frame clones alone and is incomplete. The sample lists about 210,000 clones, approximately 11% occurring once. Input material: central memory CD4+ T cells from blood. These receptors were obtained from a man younger than 30 in good health.

This clone was detected only a few times. The CDR3 protein is CAWRVRTSGNTDTQYF. CDR3 DNA: TGTGCCTGGAGGGTACGGACTAGCGGGAACACAGATACGCAGTATTTT. The chain carries TRBV30 and TRBJ2-3; TRBD2 matches 12 bases. CDR1 and CDR2 from the germline V gene are GTSNPN and SVGIG (reference sequence). The J segment lost 2 bases and the V segment lost 3 bases, leaving 6 bases of the junction unmatched. The CDR3 has 16 amino acids.

The V call is TRBV19, the J call TRBJ2-2; D perhaps matches TRBD2 (5 bases). CDR3 size: 13 residues. CDR1 is LNHDA, CDR2 SQIVND, per germline (reference sequence). Deletions cut 3 bases from V and 7 bases from J, with 9 bases between. The CDR3 nucleotides are TGTGCCAGTAGTATGGAGGATAGCGGGGAGCTGTTTTTT. It translates to CASSMEDSGELFF.

The V and J genes are TRBV29-1 and TRBJ2-7; TRBD1 matches at 7 bases. This CDR3 has 13 amino acids. Germline V gene lookup returns CDR1 SQVTM and CDR2 ANQGSEA. V was pared by 6 bases and J by 7 bases, with 12 bases of the junction left unmatched. Here the CDR3 reads CSVRQGSGGEQYF. Written as DNA, the CDR3 is TGCAGCGTCAGACAGGGAAGTGGAGGAGAGCAGTACTTC.

Details on this clone: Other DNA sequences from this sample encode an identical CDR3 as well. The chain uses TRBV5-1 and TRBJ2-7, with 9 bases lining up with TRBD1. The CDR3 spans 14 residues. The germline V gene has CDR1 SGHRS and CDR2 YFSETQ. V shed 3 bases, J shed 2 bases, and the junction held 3 bases outside the gene matches. CDR3 nucleotides: TGCGCCAGCAGCTCGACAGGGGGAACCTACGAGCAGTACTTC. As protein: CASSSTGGTYEQYF.

In this sample, this clone turned up a few times. The rearrangement joins TRBV5-1 to TRBJ2-2; 10 bases are a match to TRBD2. This CDR3 spans 16 amino acids. The J segment lost 0 bases and the V segment lost 6 bases, leaving 5 bases of the junction unmatched. The germline CDR1 and CDR2 sequences are SGHRS and YFSETQ. CDR3 protein: CASIGAGGTNTGELFF. For the CDR3, the DNA is TGCGCCAGCATCGGAGCGGGAGGGACGAACACCGGGGAGCTGTTTTTT. The whole variable domain, remainder taken from reference TRBV5-1 and TRBJ2-2, is KAGVTQTPRYLIKTRGQQVTLSCSPISGHRSVSWYQQTPGQGLQFLFEYFSETQRNKGNFPGRFSGRQFSNSRSEMNVSTLELGDSALYLCASIGAGGTNTGELFFGEGSRLTVL.

The rearrangement uses TRBV9 and TRBJ2-2; 8 nucleotides match TRBD2. The CDR3 has 16 residues. Losses at the gene ends were 1 base for V and 2 bases for J; bases not matched to a gene: 4. In germline, CDR1 is SGDLS, CDR2 YYNGEE. The CDR3 sequence is CASSVMGLVNTGELFF. The CDR3 bases are TGTGCCAGCAGCGTAATGGGACTAGTAAACACCGGGGAGCTGTTTTTT. The complete variable domain, with remaining parts taken from reference TRBV9 and TRBJ2-2, reads DSGVTQTPKHLITATGQRVTLRCSPRSGDLSVYWYQQSLDQGLQFLIQYYNGEERAKGNILERFSAQQFPDLHSELNLSSLELGDSALYFCASSVMGLVNTGELFFGEGSRLTVL.

V usage is TRBV30 and J usage is TRBJ2-2; D tentatively fits TRBD1 or TRBD2 (5 bases each). CDR1 and CDR2 from the germline V gene are GTSNPN and SVGIG (reference sequence). This CDR3 is 14 amino acids long. V gave up 6 bases and J gave up 5 bases, with 16 bases separating them. This CDR3 reads CACRGQQRTGELFF. CDR3 DNA sequence: TGTGCCTGCCGGGGCCAGCAACGTACCGGGGAGCTGTTTTTT.

The chain carries TRBV11-2 and TRBJ2-6, with D unresolved. The CDR3 covers 17 residues. The germline CDR1 and CDR2 sequences are SGHAT and FQNNGV. V shed 0 bases and J shed 0 bases, with 9 bases lying between them. CDR3 loop: CASSLDRSVSGANVLTF. CDR3 DNA: TGTGCCAGCAGCTTAGATCGTTCGGTCTCTGGGGCCAACGTCCTGACTTTC.

The chain has TRBV5-4 and TRBJ2-3; 9 nucleotides match TRBD2. Germline V gene lookup returns CDR1 SGHNT and CDR2 YYREEE (reference sequence). CDR3 size: 15 residues. V lost 4 bases to trimming and J lost 0 bases; unmatched junction nucleotides: 3. In DNA form, the CDR3 reads TGTGCCAGCAGCCGGCGGGAGGGTAGCACAGATACGCAGTATTTT. Amino acid sequence: CASSRREGSTDTQYF. Full variable domain (remainder filled in from reference TRBV5-4 and TRBJ2-3): ETGVTQSPTHLIKTRGQQVTLRCSSQSGHNTVSWYQQALGQGPQFIFQYYREEENGRGNFPPRFSGLQFPNYSSELNVNALELDDSALYLCASSRREGSTDTQYFGPGTRLTVL.

This clone was seen ten or more times. The CDR3, as DNA: TGCAGCGTTGCCGGGACCCGAGACTCCTACGAGCAGTACTTC. Translated, it gives CSVAGTRDSYEQYF. The chain has TRBV29-1 and TRBJ2-7, with D perhaps given as TRBD1 or TRBD2 (5 bases each). The CDR3 totals 14 residues. V was clipped by 4 bases and J by 0 bases, with 13 bases between them. CDR1 is SQVTM and CDR2 is ANQGSEA in the germline V gene.

The sample holds a few counts of this clone. The chain combines TRBV4-3 with TRBJ2-3; no clear D gene. This CDR3 spans 16 amino acids. V was trimmed by 0 bases and J by 2 bases, leaving 12 bases between them. Germline V gene lookup returns CDR1 LGHNA and CDR2 YSLEER. The CDR3 is CASSQEGRSNTDTQYF. CDR3 sequence (DNA): TGCGCCAGCAGCCAAGAAGGGCGATCTAACACAGATACGCAGTATTTT.

The rearrangement uses TRBV7-2 and TRBJ2-3; D possibly corresponds to TRBD2 (5 bases). CDR1 and CDR2 from the germline V gene are SGHTA and FQGNSA. This CDR3 spans 14 amino acids. V lost 2 bases to trimming and J lost 5 bases, with 11 bases between them. DNA of the CDR3: TGTGCCAGCAGCTTAAAAAGCGGTCGAGATACGCAGTATTTT. This sequence encodes CASSLKSGRDTQYF.